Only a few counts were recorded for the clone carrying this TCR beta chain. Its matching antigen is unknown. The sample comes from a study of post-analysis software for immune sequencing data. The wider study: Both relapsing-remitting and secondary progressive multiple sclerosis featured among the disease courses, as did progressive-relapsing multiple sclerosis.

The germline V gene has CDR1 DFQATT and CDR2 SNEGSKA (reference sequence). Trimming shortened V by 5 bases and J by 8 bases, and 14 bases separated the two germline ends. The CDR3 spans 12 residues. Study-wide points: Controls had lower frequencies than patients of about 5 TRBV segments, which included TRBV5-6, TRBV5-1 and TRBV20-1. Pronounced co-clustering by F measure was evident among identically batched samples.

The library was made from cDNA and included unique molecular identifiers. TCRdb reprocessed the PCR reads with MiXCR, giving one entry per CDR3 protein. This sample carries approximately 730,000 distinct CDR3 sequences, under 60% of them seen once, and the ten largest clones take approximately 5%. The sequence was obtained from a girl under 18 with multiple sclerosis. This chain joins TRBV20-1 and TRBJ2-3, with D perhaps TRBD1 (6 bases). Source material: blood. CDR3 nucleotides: TGCAGTGCTCATTCAGGGGTTGGTACGCAGTATTTT. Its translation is CSAHSGVGTQYF.